What follows are 27 T cell receptor beta chains derived from one specimen sequenced in a study of blood T cell repertoires in COVID-19. TCRdb's table, derived via immunoSEQ multiplex PCR, lists solely in-frame clones and lacks some. The sample has 350,000 to 400,000 clones, approximately 89% seen once; the top ten hold around 1.9%. Sequencing input: PBMCs or T cells enriched from blood (not recorded which). Receptors were obtained from a man aged 40-55 years in a cohort exposed to, infected with or recovered from COVID-19 (not recorded which).

CDR3 coding DNA: TGTGCCAGTAGTATTGGGACAAGTCAGCCCCAGCATTTT. Translated, it gives CASSIGTSQPQHF. This chain connects TRBV19 to TRBJ1-5; maybe TRBD1 (6 bases). Germline V gives CDR1 LNHDA, CDR2 SQIVND (reference sequence). This CDR3 has 13 residues. Between the trimmed V and J ends, which lost 3 bases and 6 bases, there was a span of 9 bases.

The chain carries TRBV3-1 (or the pseudogene TRBV3-2) and TRBJ2-7; TRBD1 matches at 8 bases. The ends lost 4 bases at V and 0 bases at J; junction bases unmatched: 2. Germline assignment: CDR1 LGHDT and CDR2 YNNKEL (reference sequence). This CDR3 comprises 14 residues. The CDR3 nucleotides read TGTGCCAGCAGCCGGACAGGGCCCTCCTACGAGCAGTACTTC. It specifies CASSRTGPSYEQYF.

This chain links TRBV5-1 with TRBJ2-7; 9 nucleotides match TRBD2. Germline lookup yields CDR1 SGHRS and CDR2 YFSETQ. J gave up 3 bases and V 3 bases, and 10 bases lay outside the gene matches. The CDR3 contains 16 residues. The CDR3 spells CASSSGSGTSLYEQYF. Here the CDR3 DNA reads TGCGCCAGCAGCTCGGGATCCGGGACTAGCCTCTACGAGCAGTACTTC.

This clone came up once. This chain links TRBV11-2 with TRBJ2-5; a possible D gene is TRBD1 (6 bases). Germline V CDR1 and CDR2: SGHAT, FQNNGV. The CDR3 has 15 residues. Trimming took 1 base from V and 2 from J, leaving 11 bases between them. The CDR3 sequence: CASSLGGGVQETQYF. The CDR3, as DNA: TGTGCCAGCAGCTTAGGAGGGGGTGTACAAGAGACCCAGTACTTC.

The rearrangement joins TRBV7-2 to TRBJ1-1; tentative D call: TRBD1 (6 bases). The germline CDR1 and CDR2 sequences are SGHTA and FQGNSA. There are 14 residues in the CDR3. With 4 bases removed from V and 1 base from J, the gap between germline ends came to 10 bases. CDR3 protein: CASSSRTANTEAFF. CDR3 in DNA: TGTGCCAGCAGCTCGCGGACAGCGAACACTGAAGCTTTCTTT.

The chain carries TRBV6-9 and TRBJ1-1; 7 bases match TRBD1. Trimming removed 1 base from V and 3 bases from J; junction bases left unmatched: 8. The CDR3 loop spans 16 amino acids. Looked up from germline, CDR1 is MNHGY and CDR2 is SVAAGI. The CDR3 DNA reads as TGTGCCAGCAGTTATTTCCCCAGGGGGATGGACACTGAAGCTTTCTTT. Translating it yields CASSYFPRGMDTEAFF.

This clone was detected only a few times. The chain has TRBV27 and TRBJ2-2; TRBD2 matches at 12 bases. The CDR3 consists of 15 residues. CDR1 is MNHEY, CDR2 SMNVEV, per germline (reference sequence). The V and J ends lost 6 bases and 7 bases, in that order; junction bases with no gene match: 6. The CDR3 DNA follows: TGTGCCAGCAGAAGACTAGCGGGAGTTAACGGGGAGCTGTTTTTT. This codes for CASRRLAGVNGELFF.

In regard to this clone: The sample has other DNA sequences that encode this CDR3 too. The J gene is TRBJ2-3, the V gene TRBV7-2, with 8 bases aligning to TRBD2. Germline lookup yields CDR1 SGHTA and CDR2 FQGNSA. CDR3 length equals 14 residues. Losses at the gene ends were 3 bases for V and 1 base for J; bases not matched to a gene: 0. The CDR3: CASSLTSGTDTQYF. CDR3 nucleotides: TGTGCCAGCAGCTTGACTAGCGGCACAGATACGCAGTATTTT.

This clone was found once. This chain links TRBV14 with TRBJ2-3, with 8 nucleotides matching TRBD2. The germline V gene encodes CDR1 SGHDN and CDR2 FVKESK. The trim removed 2 bases at V and 2 bases at J, leaving 6 bases unmatched. The CDR3 spans 16 residues. CDR3 coding DNA: TGTGCCAGCAGCCAATTAACGGGGGGGGCCACAGATACGCAGTATTTT. Amino acid sequence: CASSQLTGGATDTQYF.

CDR3 amino acids: CASSAGTGRNYEQYF. The CDR3 nucleotides are TGCGCCAGCAGCGCGGGGACAGGTCGCAACTACGAGCAGTACTTC. J is TRBJ2-7 and V is TRBV5-1; 8 bases line up with TRBD1. There are 15 residues in the CDR3. CDR1 is SGHRS and CDR2 is YFSETQ in the germline V gene. Trimming cost V 4 bases and J 3 bases; bases outside gene matches: 9.

CDR3 region: CASSPAAKPYEQYF. For the CDR3, the DNA is TGTGCCAGCAGTCCAGCGGCTAAACCCTACGAGCAGTACTTC. The chain couples TRBV27 to TRBJ2-7, with D tentatively TRBD2 (5 bases). Looked up from germline, CDR1 is MNHEY and CDR2 is SMNVEV (reference sequence). The CDR3 consists of 14 residues. The ends were cut back, 5 bases at V and 2 bases at J, with 13 bases in the middle.

This chain links TRBV5-1 with TRBJ2-1; D ambiguous. There are 14 residues in the CDR3. CDR1 is SGHRS, CDR2 YFSETQ, per germline. Between the trimmed V and J ends, which lost 3 bases and 0 bases, there was a span of 7 bases. CDR3 nucleotide sequence: TGCGCCAGCAGCTCGGAGAGCTCCTACAATGAGCAGTTCTTC. As protein: CASSSESSYNEQFF. Full variable domain (outside the CDR3, taken from reference TRBV5-1 and TRBJ2-1): KAGVTQTPRYLIKTRGQQVTLSCSPISGHRSVSWYQQTPGQGLQFLFEYFSETQRNKGNFPGRFSGRQFSNSRSEMNVSTLELGDSALYLCASSSESSYNEQFFGPGTRLTVL.

To note about this clone: This same CDR3 is encoded by further DNA sequences in the sample. V is TRBV19 and J is TRBJ2-3; D might be TRBD1 (6 bases). Germline V gene sequence: CDR1 LNHDA, CDR2 SQIVND (reference sequence). This CDR3 contains 13 residues. V dropped 5 bases and J dropped 3 bases, with 9 bases sitting between them. CDR3 DNA: TGTGCCAGTAGTCCTCAGGGGACAGATACGCAGTATTTT. It specifies CASSPQGTDTQYF.

Only a few counts were recorded for this clone. V is TRBV5-4 and J is TRBJ2-7; TRBD2 matches at 7 bases. Per the germline V gene, CDR1 is SGHNT and CDR2 is YYREEE (reference sequence). The CDR3 spans 15 residues. J gave up 5 bases and V 1 base, and 9 bases lay outside the gene matches. CDR3 coding DNA: TGTGCCAGCAGCTTGTGGATTCGCGGGAGTGACGAGCAGTACTTC. Translation: CASSLWIRGSDEQYF.

The J gene is TRBJ1-5, the V gene TRBV6-1; D call uncertain. The germline V gene has CDR1 MNHNS and CDR2 SASEGT. Between the trimmed V and J ends, which lost 0 bases and 4 bases, there was a span of 7 bases. The CDR3 extends over 14 amino acids. The CDR3 sequence: CASSEASGNQPQHF. Here the CDR3 DNA reads TGTGCCAGCAGTGAAGCCTCGGGGAATCAGCCCCAGCATTTT.

The V gene is TRBV9, the J gene TRBJ1-2; 7 positions agree with TRBD1. Germline loops: CDR1 SGDLS, CDR2 YYNGEE. V shed 4 bases and J 6 bases; nucleotides not matched to a gene: 12. The CDR3 is 15 residues long. The CDR3 spells CASSSSTGLGDGYTF. The CDR3 DNA follows: TGTGCCAGCAGCTCTTCGACAGGGTTAGGGGATGGCTACACCTTC.

The V call is TRBV19, the J call TRBJ2-7, with TRBD1 matching over 10 bases. V gave up 3 bases and J gave up 4 bases; unmatched junction bases: 6. This CDR3 has 15 amino acids. Looked up from germline, CDR1 is LNHDA and CDR2 is SQIVND (reference sequence). The CDR3 nucleotides are TGTGCCAGTAGTATCGCCGGGACAGGGGAGTACGAGCAGTACTTC. This gives the protein CASSIAGTGEYEQYF.

The chain employs TRBV24-1 and TRBJ2-1; tentatively, D is TRBD1 (5 bases). Germline lookup yields CDR1 KGHDR and CDR2 SFDVKD. The CDR3 contains 16 residues. The ends were cut back, 3 bases at V and 5 bases at J, with 16 bases in the middle. In DNA, the CDR3 is TGTGCCACCAGTGATCCCAGGGTAAATATGGACAATGAGCAGTTCTTC. This encodes CATSDPRVNMDNEQFF.

This clone was found a few times. The sample has other DNA sequences that encode this CDR3 too. The V gene is TRBV19, the J gene TRBJ1-3, with no clear D. CDR3 length: 14 residues. V was trimmed by 5 bases and J by 0 bases, leaving 8 bases between them. CDR1 and CDR2 from the germline V gene are LNHDA and SQIVND (reference sequence). The CDR3, as DNA: TGTGCCAGTAGTCCGGGATACTCTGGAAACACCATATATTTT. Translating gives CASSPGYSGNTIYF. Complete variable domain (other parts from reference TRBV19 and TRBJ1-3): DGGITQSPKYLFRKEGQNVTLSCEQNLNHDAMYWYRQDPGQGLRLIYYSQIVNDFQKGDIAEGYSVSREKKESFPLTVTSAQKNPTAFYLCASSPGYSGNTIYFGEGSWLTVV.

The chain combines TRBV27 with TRBJ1-1; D perhaps matches TRBD1 (5 bases). Germline CDR1 is MNHEY and CDR2 is SMNVEV (reference sequence). This CDR3 is built from 16 residues. The V gene lost 5 bases and the J gene lost 1 base, with 17 bases spanning the gap. As DNA, the CDR3 is TGTGCCAGCAGTGTTCGGGCGGGGGGGAAGAACACTGAAGCTTTCTTT. Amino acid sequence: CASSVRAGGKNTEAFF.

The chain carries TRBV19 and TRBJ2-1; 16 bases fit TRBD2. Trimming at V came to 5 bases and at J to 2 bases, leaving 6 bases not matched to a gene. This CDR3 contains 18 residues. The germline CDR1 and CDR2 sequences are LNHDA and SQIVND (reference sequence). The DNA of the CDR3 is TGTGCCAGTAGTCCGGGACTAGCGGGAGGGAGGACCTACAATGAGCAGTTCTTC. Its protein product is CASSPGLAGGRTYNEQFF.

Comments on this clone: Within the sample, other DNA sequences also encode this same CDR3. This sequence joins TRBV9 and TRBJ2-1, with 7 bases fitting TRBD2. Germline loops: CDR1 SGDLS, CDR2 YYNGEE. This CDR3 contains 16 residues. V lost 4 bases and J lost 8; bases outside the gene matches: 15. In nucleotides, the CDR3 is TGTGCCAGCAGCTTCCCTAGCGGTTTATCGAGCGATGAGCAGTTCTTC. This codes for CASSFPSGLSSDEQFF.

The chain carries TRBV5-1 and TRBJ2-3, with TRBD2 identical over 8 bases. The trim removed 1 base at V and 1 base at J, leaving 2 bases unmatched. CDR3 size: 15 residues. Germline V lookup: CDR1 SGHRS, CDR2 YFSETQ. CDR3: CASSLISGGTDTQYF. In DNA, the CDR3 is TGCGCCAGCAGCTTGATTAGCGGGGGCACAGATACGCAGTATTTT.

This clone has a single count. V is TRBV19 and J is TRBJ2-2; weak D call: TRBD2 (5 bases). This CDR3 is 15 amino acids long. Trimming took off 6 bases at V and 1 base at J, with 12 bases between the two ends. CDR1 is LNHDA and CDR2 is SQIVND in the germline V gene (reference sequence). The CDR3 bases are TGTGCCAGTAGGATCGGGAAAATGAACACCGGGGAGCTGTTTTTT. Protein: CASRIGKMNTGELFF.

The chain combines TRBV4-1 with TRBJ1-4; a possible D gene is TRBD1 (5 bases). The CDR3 is 13 residues long. Trimming removed 3 bases at V and 7 bases at J, with 9 bases between. Per the germline V gene, CDR1 is MGHRA and CDR2 is YSYEKL. CDR3 DNA: TGCGCCAGCAGCCAGGGTACAGGTGAAAAACTGTTTTTT. Protein sequence: CASSQGTGEKLFF.

In DNA form, the CDR3 reads TGTGCCAGCTCACATGACAGGGACACTGAAGCTTTCTTT. Encoded protein: CASSHDRDTEAFF. V gene TRBV18 combines with J gene TRBJ1-1, with 7 bases aligning to TRBD1. The V gene's germline CDR1 is KGHSH and CDR2 LQKENI. This CDR3 region has 13 residues. V shed 4 bases and J 3 bases; nucleotides not matched to a gene: 2.

This clone occurred a few times. The rearrangement joins TRBV21-1 to TRBJ1-4. TRBV21-1 has pseudogene status. CDR3 length: 15 residues. The CDR3 here is CASSKLKGLAEKLFF. The CDR3 DNA is TGTGCCAGCAGCAAACTAAAAGGGTTAGCGGAAAAACTGTTTTTT.